These T cell receptor beta chains were read from a single sample in a study of CXCR3-negative and CXCR3-positive naive CD8 T cells. One entry per CDR3 protein, without DNA, is what TCRdb gives after re-calling the 5' RACE reads. The sample has 45,000 or so distinct CDR3 sequences. Material: naive CXCR3- CD8+ T cells from blood. The receptors stem from a human donor in good health. Some clones in this sample may be carry-over from other donors' samples. Both conserved end residues are part of each CDR3. Only part of the rows carry a size: once, few, many, or a class if the clone is expanded.

TRBV2	-	TRBJ2-2	CASSEVQINTGELFF
TRBV19	-	TRBJ2-7	CASSPGGGSSYEQYF
TRBV29-1	-	TRBJ2-1	CSVEGQGYYNEQFF
TRBV4-1	medium-sized	TRBJ2-7	CASSQGLAGGYEQYF
TRBV29-1	-	TRBJ2-7	CSVEWVREDSVYEQYF
TRBV27	-	TRBJ2-3	CASSVTGVTDTQYF
TRBV5-5	-	TRBJ2-7	CASSGGDSTYEQYF
TRBV10-3	-	TRBJ2-7	CAISDSDSYEQYF
TRBV20-1	-	TRBJ2-7	CSARDLGGGGIEQYF
TRBV14	-	TRBJ1-4	CASSAWGAAATNEKLFF
TRBV29-1	-	TRBJ2-1	CSVETGRSYNEQFF
TRBV20-1	-	TRBJ2-5	CSARDSTAGKETQYF
TRBV4-3	-	TRBJ2-2	CASSLDKNTGELFF
TRBV29-1	-	TRBJ2-7	CSVEVSSAYEQYF
TRBV29-1	-	TRBJ1-1	CSVAGTHEAFF
TRBV28	-	TRBJ2-7	CASSFPGGGGEQYF
TRBV7-8	-	TRBJ1-5	CASSLWGESNPPQHF
TRBV4-3	-	TRBJ2-7	CASSQDRVAYEQYF
TRBV5-1	-	TRBJ2-6	CASSLQVSGANVLTF
TRBV10-3	-	TRBJ2-7	CAISVSSRGGDEQYF
TRBV29-1	-	TRBJ2-6	CSARTGGAPGANVLTF
TRBV7-6	-	TRBJ2-3	CASSTSYVGSVSDTQYF
TRBV29-1	-	TRBJ2-1	CSVLAGASYNEQFF
TRBV27	-	TRBJ2-3	CASSSPGPYTDTQYF